This TCR beta chain was sequenced for a study of T cells in tuberculosis. Whole-study results and caveats: Active tuberculosis alpha repertoires lay closer to GMM-specific TCRs than controls'. Smaller alpha distances in active tuberculosis partly reflected shorter CDR3-alpha lengths.

Produced via immunoSEQ multiplex PCR; TCRdb's table is partial and in-frame only. The sample consists of around 19,000 clones, 85% to 90% of them appearing once. CDR1 is ENHRY and CDR2 is SYGVKD in the germline V gene. Trimming cost V 4 bases and J 8 bases; bases outside gene matches: 1. This CDR3 spans 12 amino acids. This clone turned up a few times. The antigen is undetermined. The receptor was isolated from a donor aged 10-29 years with latent tuberculosis or without tuberculosis infection. The genes are TRBV10-3 and TRBJ1-1; TRBD1 matches at 10 bases. The source material was PBMCs. Here the CDR3 reads CAISATGGEAFF. As DNA, the CDR3 is TGTGCCATCAGTGCGACAGGGGGCGAAGCTTTCTTT.